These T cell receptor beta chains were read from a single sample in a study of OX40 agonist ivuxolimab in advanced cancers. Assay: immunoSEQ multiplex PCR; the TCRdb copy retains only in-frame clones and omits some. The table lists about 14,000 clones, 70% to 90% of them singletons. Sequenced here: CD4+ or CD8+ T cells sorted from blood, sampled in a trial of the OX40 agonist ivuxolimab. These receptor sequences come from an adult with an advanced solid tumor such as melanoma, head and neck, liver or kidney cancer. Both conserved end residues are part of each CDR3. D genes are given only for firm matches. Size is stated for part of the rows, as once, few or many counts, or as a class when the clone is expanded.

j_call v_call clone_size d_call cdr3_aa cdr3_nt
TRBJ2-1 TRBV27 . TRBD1 CASSSGQGRRNEQFF TGTGCCAGCAGTTCTGGACAGGGGCGCCGCAATGAGCAGTTCTTC
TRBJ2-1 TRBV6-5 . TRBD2 CASSYGASGGLKEQFF TGTGCCAGCAGTTACGGAGCTAGCGGGGGGCTAAAGGAGCAGTTCTTC
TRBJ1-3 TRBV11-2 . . CASSLTGPARSSGNTIYF TGTGCCAGCAGCTTAACGGGTCCCGCCCGGTCCTCTGGAAACACCATATATTTT
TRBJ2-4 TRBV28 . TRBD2 CASSSSRTSPNIQYF TGTGCCAGCAGTTCGTCTCGGACTAGCCCAAACATTCAGTACTTC
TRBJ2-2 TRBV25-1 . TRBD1 CASSLTGTGTGELFF TGTGCCAGCAGCCTCACCGGGACAGGGACCGGGGAGCTGTTTTTT
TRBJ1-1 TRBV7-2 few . CASSFLGTEAFF TGTGCCAGCAGCTTTTTGGGCACTGAAGCTTTCTTT
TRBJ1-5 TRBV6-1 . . CASSDDLGQPQHF TGTGCCAGCAGTGACGACTTAGGTCAGCCCCAGCATTTT
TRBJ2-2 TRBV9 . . CASSVIGGTNGYTGELFF TGTGCCAGCAGCGTAATAGGCGGAACAAACGGGTACACCGGGGAGCTGTTTTTT
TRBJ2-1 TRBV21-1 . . CASSKDLSYPYNEQFF TGTGCCAGCAGCAAAGATCTTAGCTACCCCTACAATGAGCAGTTCTTC
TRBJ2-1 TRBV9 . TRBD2 CASSIPLAGGVNEQFF TGTGCCAGCAGCATTCCTCTAGCGGGAGGGGTTAATGAGCAGTTCTTC
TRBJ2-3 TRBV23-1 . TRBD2 CASRGLAGGRGGDTQYF TGCGCCAGCAGGGGACTAGCGGGAGGGCGAGGGGGAGATACGCAGTATTTT
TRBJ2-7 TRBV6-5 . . CASSWVSYEQYF TGTGCCAGCAGTTGGGTTTCCTACGAGCAGTACTTC
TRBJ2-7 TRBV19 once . CASSISRGPLEYEQYF TGTGCCAGTAGCATTTCTCGGGGACCCTTGGAATACGAGCAGTACTTC
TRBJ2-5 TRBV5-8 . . CASSLLQETQYF TGTGCCAGCAGCTTACTCCAAGAGACCCAGTACTTC
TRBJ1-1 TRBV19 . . CASSMGQGRTEAFF TGTGCCAGTAGTATGGGGCAGGGGCGGACTGAAGCTTTCTTT
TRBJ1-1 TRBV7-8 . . CASTRSGDTEAFF TGTGCCAGCACCCGAAGTGGGGACACTGAAGCTTTCTTT
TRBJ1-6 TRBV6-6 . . CASSSLGGRNSPLHF TGTGCCAGCAGCTCTCTTGGGGGGCGCAATTCACCCCTCCACTTT
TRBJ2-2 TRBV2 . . CASSDPYQDRNTGELFF TGTGCCAGCAGTGACCCTTACCAAGACAGGAACACCGGGGAGCTGTTTTTT
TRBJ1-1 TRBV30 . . CAWSYSMGSNTEAFF TGTGCCTGGAGTTACTCCATGGGGTCGAACACTGAAGCTTTCTTT
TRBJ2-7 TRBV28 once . CASSLYREVYEQYF TGTGCCAGCAGTTTATACAGGGAAGTCTACGAGCAGTACTTC
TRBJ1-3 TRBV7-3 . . CASSPGGSGNTIYF TGTGCCAGCAGCCCCGGAGGATCTGGAAACACCATATATTTT
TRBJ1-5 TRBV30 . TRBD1 CACTDFDRGSQPQHF TGTGCCTGCACCGACTTTGACAGGGGGAGTCAGCCCCAGCATTTT
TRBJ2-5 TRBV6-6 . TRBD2 CASSQSGGASETQYF TGTGCCAGCAGCCAAAGCGGGGGCGCGTCAGAGACCCAGTACTTC
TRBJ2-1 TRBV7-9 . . CASSPKGSEQFF TGTGCCAGCAGCCCAAAGGGGAGTGAGCAGTTCTTC
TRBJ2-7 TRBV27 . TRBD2 CASSFGASGHYEQYF TGTGCCAGCAGTTTTGGGGCTAGCGGACATTACGAGCAGTACTTC
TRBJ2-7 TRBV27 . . CASKRAGSYEQYF TGTGCCAGCAAAAGGGCCGGCTCCTACGAGCAGTACTTC
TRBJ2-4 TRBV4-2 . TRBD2 CASSQENLLAGNIQYF TGTGCCAGCAGCCAAGAAAACTTACTAGCGGGAAACATTCAGTACTTC
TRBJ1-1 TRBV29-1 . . CSVENWTTEAFF TGCAGCGTTGAAAACTGGACAACTGAAGCTTTCTTT
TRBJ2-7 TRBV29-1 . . CSAQDSSLYEQYF TGCAGCGCCCAGGACAGTTCCCTTTACGAGCAGTACTTC
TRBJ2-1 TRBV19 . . CASSRWSGGSYNEQFF TGTGCCAGTAGTCGGTGGAGTGGGGGCTCCTACAATGAGCAGTTCTTC
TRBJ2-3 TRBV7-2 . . CASSLTGTDTQYF TGTGCCAGCAGCTTAACGGGCACAGATACGCAGTATTTT
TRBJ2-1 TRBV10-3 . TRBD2 CAISESGLRGGGNEQFF TGTGCCATCAGTGAGTCGGGGCTGAGGGGCGGGGGCAATGAGCAGTTCTTC
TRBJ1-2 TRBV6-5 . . CASSHQGNYGYTF TGTGCCAGCAGCCACCAGGGCAACTATGGCTACACCTTC
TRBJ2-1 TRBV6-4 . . CASSGDEQFF TGTGCCAGCAGCGGCGATGAGCAGTTCTTC
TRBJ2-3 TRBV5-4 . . CASSLAGLLAADTQYF TGTGCCAGCAGCTTGGCGGGCCTTCTAGCAGCAGATACGCAGTATTTT
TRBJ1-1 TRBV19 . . CASRTRLEAFF TGTGCCAGTCGAACACGACTAGAAGCTTTCTTT
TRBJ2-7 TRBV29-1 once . CSKGQFYEQYF TGCAGCAAAGGACAGTTCTACGAGCAGTACTTC
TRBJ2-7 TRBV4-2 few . CASSRDNSYEQYF TGTGCCAGCAGCCGGGACAACTCCTACGAGCAGTACTTC
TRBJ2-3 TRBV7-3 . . CASSLSGFHSDTQYF TGTGCCAGCAGCTTAAGCGGGTTTCATTCAGATACGCAGTATTTT
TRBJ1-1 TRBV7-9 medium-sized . CASSSGGEAFF TGTGCCAGCAGCAGCGGGGGTGAAGCTTTCTTT
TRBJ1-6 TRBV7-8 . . CASSLIRTYNSPLHF TGTGCCAGCAGCTTAATTCGGACGTATAATTCACCCCTCCACTTT
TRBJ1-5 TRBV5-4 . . CASSLASNQPQHF TGTGCCAGCAGCTTGGCGAGCAATCAGCCCCAGCATTTT
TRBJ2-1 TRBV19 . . CASSIKTIYNEQFF TGTGCCAGTAGTATAAAGACAATATACAATGAGCAGTTCTTC
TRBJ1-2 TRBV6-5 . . CASSSSRGHTF TGTGCCAGCAGTTCGTCCCGGGGGCATACCTTC
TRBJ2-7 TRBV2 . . CASSSDSYEQYF TGTGCCAGCAGCTCGGACAGCTACGAGCAGTACTTC